This TCR beta chain appears in the sequencing data of a study of blood T cell repertoires in COVID-19. Study summary: The United States, Italy and Spain provided the acute and convalescent COVID-19 samples. Sources were T cells, B-cell-depleted T cells, or PBMCs; the material itself was cDNA or gDNA.

Authors' processing steps: Scientists estimated how many nucleated cells there were by amplifying reference gene primers. Measured with immunoSEQ multiplex PCR; TCRdb has only the in-frame clones, and not every one. Clone size and the V and J calls come from that table; the DNA yielded D and trimming. This table has hundreds of thousands of clones, around 88% appearing once. The trim removed 4 bases at V and 3 bases at J, leaving 1 base unmatched. The CDR3 consists of 13 residues. Germline V gene sequence: CDR1 SGHNT, CDR2 YENEEA. The sequence was obtained from a woman in her fifties or sixties with acute or convalescent COVID-19. Sequenced input: peripheral blood. The chain joins TRBV11-3 to TRBJ2-7, with 9 bases identical to TRBD1. The CDR3 is CASSSGQGYEQYF. DNA for the CDR3: TGTGCCAGCAGCTCGGGACAGGGCTACGAGCAGTACTTC.